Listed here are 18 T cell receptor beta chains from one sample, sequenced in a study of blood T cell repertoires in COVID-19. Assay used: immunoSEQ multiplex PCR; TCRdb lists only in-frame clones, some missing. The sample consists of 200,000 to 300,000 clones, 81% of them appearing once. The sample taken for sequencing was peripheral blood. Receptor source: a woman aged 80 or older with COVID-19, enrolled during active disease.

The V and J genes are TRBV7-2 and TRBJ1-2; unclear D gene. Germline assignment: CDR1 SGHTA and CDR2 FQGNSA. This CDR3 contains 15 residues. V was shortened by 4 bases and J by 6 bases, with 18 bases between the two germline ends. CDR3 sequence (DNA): TGTGCCAGCAGCTCCCTTGTACGCACAGTACATGGCTACACCTTC. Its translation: CASSSLVRTVHGYTF.

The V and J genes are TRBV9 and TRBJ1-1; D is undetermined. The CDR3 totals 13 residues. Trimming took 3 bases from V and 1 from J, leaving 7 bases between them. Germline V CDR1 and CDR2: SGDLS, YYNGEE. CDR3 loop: CASSARGNTEAFF. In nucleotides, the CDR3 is TGTGCCAGCAGCGCCCGGGGGAACACTGAAGCTTTCTTT.

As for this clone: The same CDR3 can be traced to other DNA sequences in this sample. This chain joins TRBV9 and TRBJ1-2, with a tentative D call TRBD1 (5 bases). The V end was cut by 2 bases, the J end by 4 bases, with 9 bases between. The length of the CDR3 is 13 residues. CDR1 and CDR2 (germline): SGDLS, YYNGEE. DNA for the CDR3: TGTGCCAGCAGCGTGGGGGGAGTCTATGGCTACACCTTC. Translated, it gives CASSVGGVYGYTF.

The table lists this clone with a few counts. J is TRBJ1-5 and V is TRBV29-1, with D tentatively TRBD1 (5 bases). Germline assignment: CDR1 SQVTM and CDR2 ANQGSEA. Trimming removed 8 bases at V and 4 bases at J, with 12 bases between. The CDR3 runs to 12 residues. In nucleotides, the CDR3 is TGCAGCATCGGGGAGGGGAATCAGCCCCAGCATTTT. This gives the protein CSIGEGNQPQHF.

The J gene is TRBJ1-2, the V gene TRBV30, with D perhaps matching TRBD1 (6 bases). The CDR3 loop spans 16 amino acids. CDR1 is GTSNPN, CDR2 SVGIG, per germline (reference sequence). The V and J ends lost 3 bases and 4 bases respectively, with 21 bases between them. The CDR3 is CAWRAKQGLTGYGYTF. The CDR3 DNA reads TGTGCCTGGAGAGCCAAACAGGGACTAACGGGCTATGGCTACACCTTC.

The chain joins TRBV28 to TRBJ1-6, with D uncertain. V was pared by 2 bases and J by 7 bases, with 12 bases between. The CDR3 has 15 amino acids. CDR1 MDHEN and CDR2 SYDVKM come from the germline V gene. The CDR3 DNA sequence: TGTGCCAGCAGTTTAAAAACTAGAATCAATTCACCCCTCCACTTT. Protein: CASSLKTRINSPLHF.

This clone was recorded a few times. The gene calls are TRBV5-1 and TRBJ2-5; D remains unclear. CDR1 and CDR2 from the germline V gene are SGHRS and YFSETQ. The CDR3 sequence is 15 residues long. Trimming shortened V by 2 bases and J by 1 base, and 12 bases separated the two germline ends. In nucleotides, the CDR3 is TGCGCCAGCAGCTTTAACCCGACTTTCCAAGAGACCCAGTACTTC. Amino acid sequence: CASSFNPTFQETQYF.

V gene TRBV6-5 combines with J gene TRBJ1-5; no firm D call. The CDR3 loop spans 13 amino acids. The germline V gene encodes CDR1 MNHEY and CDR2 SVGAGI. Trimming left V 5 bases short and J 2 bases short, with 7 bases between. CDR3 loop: CASSRSGNQPQHF. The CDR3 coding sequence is TGTGCCAGCAGTCGCAGTGGCAATCAGCCCCAGCATTTT.

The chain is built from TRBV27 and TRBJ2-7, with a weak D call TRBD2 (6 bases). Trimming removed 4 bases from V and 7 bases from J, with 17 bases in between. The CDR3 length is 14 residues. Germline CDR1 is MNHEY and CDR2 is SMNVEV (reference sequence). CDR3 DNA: TGTGCCAGCAGTTACGACCGGGACGGGGGTGAGCAGTACTTC. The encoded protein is CASSYDRDGGEQYF.

The CDR3 sequence is CASSPTGGGETQYF. The CDR3, as DNA: TGTGCCAGCAGCCCAACAGGGGGGGGAGAGACCCAGTACTTC. V and J are TRBV7-2 and TRBJ2-5, with a weak D call TRBD1 (8 bases). V lost 5 bases to trimming and J lost 4 bases, with 14 bases between them. The CDR3 contains 14 residues. Per the germline V gene, CDR1 is SGHTA and CDR2 is FQGNSA.

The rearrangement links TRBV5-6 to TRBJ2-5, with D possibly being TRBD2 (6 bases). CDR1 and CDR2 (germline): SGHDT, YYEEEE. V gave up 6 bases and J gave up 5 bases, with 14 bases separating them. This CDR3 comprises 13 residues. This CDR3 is CASTITSLETQYF. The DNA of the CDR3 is TGTGCCAGCACCATAACTAGCTTGGAGACCCAGTACTTC.

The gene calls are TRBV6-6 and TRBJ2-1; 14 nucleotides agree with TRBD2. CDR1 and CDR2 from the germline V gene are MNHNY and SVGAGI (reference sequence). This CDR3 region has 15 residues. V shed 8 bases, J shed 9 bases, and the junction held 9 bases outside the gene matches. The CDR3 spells CASGLAGGGRGEQFF. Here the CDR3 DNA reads TGTGCCAGCGGACTAGCGGGGGGCGGGCGAGGTGAGCAGTTCTTC.

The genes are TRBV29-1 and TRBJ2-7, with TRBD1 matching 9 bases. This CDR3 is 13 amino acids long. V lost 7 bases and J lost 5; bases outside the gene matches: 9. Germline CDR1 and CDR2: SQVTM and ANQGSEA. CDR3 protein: CSASRDREHEQYF. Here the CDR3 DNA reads TGCAGCGCTTCCCGGGACAGGGAGCACGAGCAGTACTTC.

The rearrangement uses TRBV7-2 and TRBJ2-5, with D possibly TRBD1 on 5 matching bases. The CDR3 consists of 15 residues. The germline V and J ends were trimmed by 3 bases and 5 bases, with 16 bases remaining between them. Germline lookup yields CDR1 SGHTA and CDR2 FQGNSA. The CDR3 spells CASSFKGPKGETQYF. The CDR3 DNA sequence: TGTGCCAGCAGCTTTAAGGGTCCCAAGGGGGAGACCCAGTACTTC.

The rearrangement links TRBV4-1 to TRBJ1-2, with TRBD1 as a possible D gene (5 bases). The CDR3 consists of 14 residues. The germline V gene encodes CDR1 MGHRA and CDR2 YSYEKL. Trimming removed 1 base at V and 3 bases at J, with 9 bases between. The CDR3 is CASSQGRGDYGYTF. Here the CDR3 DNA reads TGCGCCAGCAGCCAAGGTCGGGGGGACTATGGCTACACCTTC.

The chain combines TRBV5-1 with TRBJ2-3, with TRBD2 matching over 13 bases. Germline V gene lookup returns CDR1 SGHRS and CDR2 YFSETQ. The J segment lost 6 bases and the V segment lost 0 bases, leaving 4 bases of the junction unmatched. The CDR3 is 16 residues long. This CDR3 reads CASSLVTSGGADTQYF. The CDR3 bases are TGCGCCAGCAGCTTGGTTACTAGCGGGGGGGCGGATACGCAGTATTTT.

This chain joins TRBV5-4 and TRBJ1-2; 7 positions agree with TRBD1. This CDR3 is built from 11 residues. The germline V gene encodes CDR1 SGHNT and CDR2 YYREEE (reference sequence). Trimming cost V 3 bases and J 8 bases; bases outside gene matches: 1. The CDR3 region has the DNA TGTGCCAGCAGCTGGGGACAGGGCTACACCTTC. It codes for CASSWGQGYTF.

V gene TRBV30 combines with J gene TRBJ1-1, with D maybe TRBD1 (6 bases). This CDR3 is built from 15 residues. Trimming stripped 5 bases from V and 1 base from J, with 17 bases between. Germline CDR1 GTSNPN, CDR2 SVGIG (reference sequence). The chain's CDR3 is CAWAPDSYPNTEAFF. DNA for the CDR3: TGTGCCTGGGCTCCGGACAGCTATCCGAACACTGAAGCTTTCTTT.